One and the same sample provided the 2 T cell receptor beta chains below, sequenced in a study of blood T cell repertoires in COVID-19. Sequenced by immunoSEQ multiplex PCR; TCRdb stores in-frame clones only, minus some. The data show 75,000 to 95,000 clones, 65% to 90% seen once. Sequencing used peripheral blood. The receptor source for this set is a man in his sixties with acute or convalescent COVID-19.

The J gene is TRBJ2-3, the V gene TRBV7-9; 9 positions agree with TRBD1. With 3 bases clipped from V and 4 bases from J, the junction kept 8 bases outside the gene matches. CDR3 size: 16 residues. CDR1 and CDR2 (germline): SEHNR, FQNEAQ (reference sequence). CDR3 in DNA: TGTGCCAGCAGCTTTTCACAGGGGGCAACGGCAGATACGCAGTATTTT. Amino acids: CASSFSQGATADTQYF.

The gene calls are TRBV20-1 and TRBJ1-2; 8 positions match TRBD1. The CDR3 runs 14 residues. The trim removed 3 bases at V and 8 bases at J, leaving 11 bases unmatched. CDR1 is DFQATT, CDR2 SNEGSKA, per germline (reference sequence). CDR3 amino acids: CSASRDRIIGGYTF. The DNA of the CDR3 is TGCAGTGCTAGTCGGGACAGGATTATAGGAGGCTACACCTTC.